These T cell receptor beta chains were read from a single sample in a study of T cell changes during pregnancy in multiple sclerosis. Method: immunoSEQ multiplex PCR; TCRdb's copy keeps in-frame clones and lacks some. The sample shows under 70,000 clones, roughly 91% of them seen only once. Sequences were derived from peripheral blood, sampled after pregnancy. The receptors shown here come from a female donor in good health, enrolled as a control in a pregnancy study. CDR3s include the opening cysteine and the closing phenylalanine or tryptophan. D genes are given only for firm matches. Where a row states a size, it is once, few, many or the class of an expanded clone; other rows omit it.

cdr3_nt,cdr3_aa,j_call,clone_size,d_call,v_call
TGTGCCTGTCGACTAGCGGGGAGCACAGATACGCAGTATTTT,CACRLAGSTDTQYF,TRBJ2-3,NA,TRBD2,TRBV7-9
TGTGCCAGCAGCGTTATGAACAGGGTAGAGAGCACTGAAGCTTTCTTT,CASSVMNRVESTEAFF,TRBJ1-1,NA,NA,TRBV5-4
TGTGCCAGCAGTTTGACAGGACCCAACTACGAGCAGTACTTC,CASSLTGPNYEQYF,TRBJ2-7,NA,NA,TRBV6-5
TGTGCCAGCAGCTTTAGGACAGGGGACCTCACAGATACGCAGTATTTT,CASSFRTGDLTDTQYF,TRBJ2-3,NA,TRBD1,TRBV7-6
TGTGCCAGCAGCTCTACTCTAGCGGGGGGGCCTCTGGATACGCAGTATTTT,CASSSTLAGGPLDTQYF,TRBJ2-3,NA,TRBD2,TRBV7-2
TGTGCCAGCAGCCAAGCTGCTGCGGGGGCCGAAGGGGATACGCAGTATTTT,CASSQAAAGAEGDTQYF,TRBJ2-3,NA,NA,TRBV4-2
TGTGCCAGCAGCCCGACAGGGGGCGCGAGCTATGGCTACACCTTC,CASSPTGGASYGYTF,TRBJ1-2,NA,TRBD1,TRBV7-3
TGTGCCAGCAGCCCCAGGACCGGGGAGCTGTTTTTT,CASSPRTGELFF,TRBJ2-2,NA,NA,TRBV11-1
TGTGCCAGCAGGGACACAGGGATCACTGAAGCTTTCTTT,CASRDTGITEAFF,TRBJ1-1,NA,NA,TRBV7-9
TGTGCCAGCACCAGAAGTTTGGCGGGGGGATACAATGAGCAGTTCTTC,CASTRSLAGGYNEQFF,TRBJ2-1,NA,TRBD2,TRBV25-1
TGTGCCTGTAGGACTAGCGGGGGGGCCCAGTACTTC,CACRTSGGAQYF,TRBJ2-5,NA,TRBD2,TRBV19
TGTGCCAGCAGCTTAGATGCGCGGGGGGTTTACAATGAGCAGTTCTTC,CASSLDARGVYNEQFF,TRBJ2-1,once,TRBD2,TRBV7-6
TGTGCCTGGAGTCCTTCACTAGCGGGGGCAAGGGAGCAGTACTTC,CAWSPSLAGAREQYF,TRBJ2-7,NA,TRBD2,TRBV30
TGTGCCAGCAGCCAAGGTCGGGGCGGGGACTATGGCTACACCTTC,CASSQGRGGDYGYTF,TRBJ1-2,NA,NA,TRBV4-2
TGCGCCAGCAGCTTAAAGGGACAGGGGTCCTTCTTCCCAGATACGCAGTATTTT,CASSLKGQGSFFPDTQYF,TRBJ2-3,NA,TRBD1,TRBV5-1
TGTGCCAGCAGCTCACGGTCCTATTCAGGCTACACCTTC,CASSSRSYSGYTF,TRBJ1-2,NA,NA,TRBV7-9
TGTGCCAGCAGCTTGGCCGGTGTATCTGGAAACACCATATATTTT,CASSLAGVSGNTIYF,TRBJ1-3,NA,NA,TRBV5-4
TGTGCCAGCAGCTCAGTCGGGAGGCAGGGGCCTGAAGCTTTCTTT,CASSSVGRQGPEAFF,TRBJ1-1,NA,NA,TRBV9
TGTGCCAGTAGTAACCTCCCGGGACAGGGTCCGGAGACCCAGTACTTC,CASSNLPGQGPETQYF,TRBJ2-5,NA,TRBD1,TRBV19
TGTGCCAGCAGCTCGGACTCAACAGATACGCAGTATTTT,CASSSDSTDTQYF,TRBJ2-3,NA,NA,TRBV7-2